The 3 T cell receptor beta chains below were found in one sample sequenced in a study of beta chain features in type 1 diabetes. TCRB transcripts that were expressed got sequenced, as all of the isolated RNA had been reverse transcribed. The repertoire was sequenced with immunoSEQ multiplex PCR; TCRdb's copy has only in-frame clones and lacks some. The data hold 300,000 to 350,000 clones, with under 8.5% observed a single time. Sequenced input: central memory CD4+ T cells from blood. All receptors derive from a woman aged 18-29 years in good health.

The V gene is TRBV7-3, the J gene TRBJ2-1; unclear D gene. The V and J ends lost 4 bases and 7 bases respectively, with 11 bases between them. The germline V gene has CDR1 SGHTA and CDR2 FQGTGA. CDR3 length: 13 amino acids. The CDR3: CASSSSNGNEQFF. The CDR3 coding sequence is TGTGCCAGCAGCTCGTCCAATGGTAATGAGCAGTTCTTC.

CDR3 sequence (DNA): TGTGCCAGCAGTGCGCCGGGAAGCAACACTGAAGCTTTCTTT. Amino acid sequence: CASSAPGSNTEAFF. The chain is built from TRBV6-5 and TRBJ1-1; D is unclear. Trimming left V 5 bases short and J 2 bases short, with 12 bases between. The CDR3 is made up of 14 amino acids. Germline values: CDR1 MNHEY, CDR2 SVGAGI.

This clone was observed at least ten times. The genes are TRBV18 and TRBJ1-1, with 7 bases identical to TRBD1. Trimming at V came to 3 bases and at J to 7 bases, leaving 8 bases not matched to a gene. The CDR3 has 14 amino acids. Germline V gene lookup returns CDR1 KGHSH and CDR2 LQKENI. CDR3: CASSPGDREVEAFF. In nucleotides, the CDR3 is TGTGCCAGCTCACCTGGAGACAGGGAGGTTGAAGCTTTCTTT.